The 14 T cell receptor beta chains below were found in one sample sequenced in a study of T cells in Graves' hyperthyroidism and ophthalmopathy. Template material for amplifying TCR beta CDR3 regions consisted of RNA transcripts. Primed by the HTBI set, a first-round RT-PCR was run on the TCR CDR3. MiXCR was run by TCRdb on the multiplex PCR reads, yielding one entry per CDR3 protein. The data show about 480,000 distinct CDR3 sequences, 20% to 25% seen once. Specimen: blood. These receptors originate from a woman aged 70-85 years with Graves' ophthalmopathy.

This sequence joins TRBV5-1 and TRBJ1-1; 7 bases match TRBD1. The germline V gene encodes CDR1 SGHRS and CDR2 YFSETQ. V trimming: 2 bases; J trimming: 1 base; junction bases outside the gene matches: 8. The CDR3 totals 16 residues. DNA of the CDR3: TGCGCCAGCAGCTTCCTTCGACAGGGACCGAACACTGAAGCTTTCTTT. The encoded protein is CASSFLRQGPNTEAFF. Supplemented by reference TRBV5-1 and TRBJ1-1, the full variable domain reads KAGVTQTPRYLIKTRGQQVTLSCSPISGHRSVSWYQQTPGQGLQFLFEYFSETQRNKGNFPGRFSGRQFSNSRSEMNVSTLELGDSALYLCASSFLRQGPNTEAFFGQGTRLTVV.

The chain links TRBV6-2 or TRBV6-3 to TRBJ1-5; D is possibly TRBD1 (5 bases). The CDR3 runs to 13 residues. Germline CDR1 and CDR2: MNHEY and SVGEGT. V was shortened by 7 bases and J by 1 base, with 8 bases between the two germline ends. The CDR3, as DNA: TGTGCCAGCACCGGGGGGAGCAATCAGCCCCAGCATTTT. Its protein product is CASTGGSNQPQHF.

This clonotype has just a few counts. The chain has TRBV28 and TRBJ2-1; TRBD1 might be the D (6 bases). CDR3 length: 14 residues. The V gene lost 4 bases and the J gene lost 4 bases, with 11 bases spanning the gap. Germline loops: CDR1 MDHEN, CDR2 SYDVKM. As DNA, the CDR3 is TGTGCCAGCAGTTCCCCGGACAGATACAATGAGCAGTTCTTC. Its translation: CASSSPDRYNEQFF.

The rearrangement links TRBV28 to TRBJ2-7; unclear D gene. This CDR3 spans 14 amino acids. Trimming pared 2 bases from V and 9 bases from J, leaving 17 bases between. Germline-derived CDR1 and CDR2 are MDHEN and SYDVKM. The CDR3 DNA reads TGTGCCAGCAGTTTAATTCAAGGTCCATGGTGGCAGTACTTC. It specifies CASSLIQGPWWQYF.

This clonotype was observed at least ten times. The rearrangement links TRBV5-1 to TRBJ1-2; 7 bases map to TRBD1. J gave up 8 bases and V 5 bases, and 9 bases lay outside the gene matches. The germline CDR1 and CDR2 sequences are SGHRS and YFSETQ. This CDR3 is 13 amino acids long. CDR3 residues: CASRQNTGEGYTF. The CDR3 DNA reads TGCGCCAGCAGACAAAATACAGGGGAGGGCTACACCTTC. Full variable domain (missing parts from reference TRBV5-1 and TRBJ1-2): KAGVTQTPRYLIKTRGQQVTLSCSPISGHRSVSWYQQTPGQGLQFLFEYFSETQRNKGNFPGRFSGRQFSNSRSEMNVSTLELGDSALYLCASRQNTGEGYTFGSGTRLTVV.

This clonotype was detected only a few times. This chain uses TRBV7-2 with TRBJ2-1, with TRBD2 matching over 10 bases. J was trimmed by 3 bases and V by 3 bases; bases with no gene match: 2. Germline values: CDR1 SGHTA, CDR2 FQGNSA. The CDR3 runs 15 residues. CDR3 nucleotide sequence: TGTGCCAGCAGCTTGTCTAGCGGGAGCTACAATGAGCAGTTCTTC. Residues: CASSLSSGSYNEQFF.

The rearrangement uses TRBV9 and TRBJ1-2, with D unresolved. V was cut by 0 bases and J by 7 bases, with 13 bases left in between. Germline-derived CDR1 and CDR2 are SGDLS and YYNGEE. The CDR3 runs to 14 residues. Here the CDR3 DNA reads TGTGCCAGCAGCGTAGGATCGAGGGCACTTGGCTACACCTTC. Its protein is CASSVGSRALGYTF.

This clonotype was seen ten or more times. This rearrangement joins TRBV28 to TRBJ2-5; a possible D gene is TRBD1 (6 bases). The CDR3 runs 13 residues. Per the germline V gene, CDR1 is MDHEN and CDR2 is SYDVKM. Trimming cost V 3 bases and J 4 bases, with 9 bases left between them. The CDR3 is CASSFSTGETQYF. For the CDR3, the DNA is TGTGCCAGCAGTTTCTCGACAGGAGAGACCCAGTACTTC.

The genes are TRBV7-2 and TRBJ2-5, with 12 bases identical to TRBD1. CDR1 is SGHTA, CDR2 FQGNSA, per germline. CDR3 length: 16 amino acids. Trimming at V came to 1 base and at J to 5 bases, leaving 5 bases not matched to a gene. The CDR3 nucleotides read TGTGCCAGCAGCTTAGGGGACAGGGGGCCCGTGGAGACCCAGTACTTC. Translation gives CASSLGDRGPVETQYF.

The chain employs TRBV7-8 and TRBJ2-7; D unclear. In germline, CDR1 is SGHVS, CDR2 FQNEAQ. The length of the CDR3 is 18 residues. V lost 0 bases and J 2 bases, leaving 20 bases between the germline ends. The CDR3 DNA is TGTGCCAGCAGCTTAGCCCTCCGGGTCTCGCTTGGGACCTACGAGCAGTACTTC. Translating it yields CASSLALRVSLGTYEQYF.

The genes are TRBV2 and TRBJ1-4; possibly TRBD1 for D (5 bases). Germline assignment: CDR1 SNHLY and CDR2 FYNNEI. Trimming stripped 7 bases from V and 8 bases from J, with 17 bases between. This CDR3 is built from 14 residues. CDR3 DNA: TGTGCCAGCAACCCCCAGGGTATAGGGGAAAAACTGTTTTTT. This gives the protein CASNPQGIGEKLFF.

This rearrangement joins TRBV5-1 to TRBJ2-1; the match to TRBD2 covers 8 bases. The CDR3 runs to 15 residues. Germline assignment: CDR1 SGHRS and CDR2 YFSETQ. With V trimmed by 3 bases and J by 6 bases, 8 bases remained unmatched. The chain's CDR3 is CASSWGTRRGNEQFF. CDR3 coding DNA: TGCGCCAGCAGCTGGGGGACTAGACGCGGCAATGAGCAGTTCTTC.

This clonotype came up a few times. V is TRBV30 and J is TRBJ2-3; 7 bases are shared with TRBD1. The CDR3 is 14 residues long. Trimming cost V 2 bases and J 3 bases; bases outside gene matches: 5. Germline lookup yields CDR1 GTSNPN and CDR2 SVGIG (reference sequence). CDR3 protein: CAWSLGGATDTQYF. The CDR3 DNA is TGTGCCTGGAGTTTAGGGGGCGCGACAGATACGCAGTATTTT.

The J gene is TRBJ1-4, the V gene TRBV20-1; maybe TRBD1 (6 bases). CDR1 and CDR2 from the germline V gene are DFQATT and SNEGSKA (reference sequence). This CDR3 is built from 13 residues. Trimming cost V 6 bases and J 7 bases, with 15 bases left between them. DNA of the CDR3: TGCAGTGCCTTACAGGGAGGGGGTGAAAAACTGTTTTTT. Protein: CSALQGGGEKLFF.